This TCR beta chain was recorded in a study of CD8+ T cells in alopecia areata. Study in general: Severity among treated patients was scored by the percentage of scalp area affected.

A remark on this clone: Its matching antigen is unknown.

Treatment reported: oral pan-JAK inhibitor, 5-10 mg twice daily. Collected material from alopecia areata patients comprised lesional scalp punch biopsies and peripheral blood. Study observations and caveats: Because of a solitary nonresponder, the connection of baseline CD8+ expansion to response stays uncertain. Lesional scalp exceeded normal scalp in clonality, especially in alopecia totalis/universalis.

Sequencing relied on a cDNA template that was reverse transcribed from extracted RNA. TCRdb's table, derived via immunoSEQ multiplex PCR, lists solely in-frame clones and lacks some. The sample has under 300,000 clones, 50% to 75% seen once; the top ten hold 0.9% to 0.95%. Looked up from germline, CDR1 is SGHRS and CDR2 is YFSETQ. Germline trimming cut 4 bases from V and 7 bases from J; bases unmatched to any gene: 14. The CDR3 extends over 15 amino acids. The starting material was CD4+ T cells sorted from blood, obtained around week 54, from a patient treated with tofacitinib. This chain uses TRBV5-1 with TRBJ2-7; TRBD2 agrees at 7 bases. The sequence was collected from a human donor with alopecia areata. The CDR3 DNA is TGCGCCAGCAGCCCCGGACCGGGGGGATCCTGGGAGCAGTACTTC. This encodes CASSPGPGGSWEQYF.